This T cell receptor (beta chain) stems from a study of cytomegalovirus exposure and HLA in healthy donors. For the study at large: Unique TCRs numbering about 87 million, obtained from HLA-typed donors, made up an early data release. Genotyping of about 400 donors showed that 65% to 90% belonged to the Caucasian-associated ancestry cluster.

The PCR had 60 Vbeta and 13 Jbeta primers. Only in-frame clones appear in the TCRdb table, and some are missing; sequencing was by immunoSEQ multiplex PCR. Counted here are some 90,000 clones, roughly 71% occurring once; the ten biggest clones make up roughly 2.8%. About this clone: Its antigen remains unknown.

Broader study findings: The study carried out a later analysis of TCR beta sequences. It associated around 17,000 of them with specific HLA alleles at a false discovery rate of 0.05. When the data were analyzed later, several of the most significant clusters appeared to be linked to common viral pathogens.

Germline assignment: CDR1 SQVTM and CDR2 ANQGSEA. This CDR3 is 16 amino acids long. Trimming removed 5 bases from V and 2 bases from J; junction bases left unmatched: 9. Sequencing input: PBMCs. The V and J genes are TRBV29-1 and TRBJ2-2; 9 bases agree with TRBD2. The source is a man aged 45-65 years in good health and CMV-seronegative. CDR3 in amino acids: CSVTPRLAANTGELFF. The CDR3 DNA reads as TGCAGCGTTACACCGAGACTAGCGGCAAACACCGGGGAGCTGTTTTTT.